The 7 T cell receptor beta chains below were found in one sample sequenced in a study of vaccination and CD4 T cells after COVID-19 (dated by TCRdb to the early 2020s). The treatment or condition label here, explained by the study, means: approximately nine-day PBMC culture with coronavirus spike peptide pools or control peptides (ViraFEST assay). CD4+ T cells from unexposed donors were collected before the COVID-19 pandemic (2011-2018). Antigens for these TCRs are unknown. The library came from PCR. For sequencing, an Illumina iSeq 100 was employed. DNA from cultured CD4+ T cells underwent TCR sequencing with the Oncomine TCR Beta short-read assay at the Johns Hopkins FTIC core. The QIAamp micro DNA kit was used to extract genomic DNA from the cultured CD4+ T cells. In-frame beta chains were kept once TCRdb had trimmed the public reads at Q25 with fastp and called clones with MiXCR. Rows are unified per CDR3 protein, each entry keeping the most common DNA and genes. The sample table shows approximately 9,000 distinct CDR3 sequences, and under 35% are seen once. Jointly, the top ten make up 15% to 20% of the sample.

Specimen: CD4+ T cells from blood, cultured in vitro. The source of these receptors is a human donor in good health.

A few counts support this clonotype. This rearrangement joins TRBV28 to TRBJ1-1; tentatively, D is TRBD1 (6 bases). CDR1 is MDHEN and CDR2 is SYDVKM in the germline V gene. CDR3 length: 14 residues. Trimming shortened V by 6 bases and J by 6 bases, and 17 bases separated the two germline ends. CDR3 in DNA: TGTGCCAGCAGCCCAGGGGTCAGGAAGGCTGAAGCTTTCTTT. It codes for CASSPGVRKAEAFF. The variable domain in full, completed from reference TRBV28 and TRBJ1-1, reads DVKVTQSSRYLVKRTGEKVFLECVQDMDHENMFWYRQDPGLGLRLIYFSYDVKMKEKGDIPEGYSVSREKKERFSLILESASTNQTSMYLCASSPGVRKAEAFFGQGTRLTVV.

V is TRBV5-1 and J is TRBJ1-2, with unresolved D. The V gene lost 0 bases and the J gene lost 7 bases, with 13 bases spanning the gap. The CDR3 length is 14 residues. Germline loops: CDR1 SGHRS, CDR2 YFSETQ. The CDR3 nucleotides read TGCGCCAGCAGCTTGGTGCGGGATAGCTCTGGCTACACCTTC. Translation gives CASSLVRDSSGYTF. Combining the CDR3 with reference TRBV5-1 and TRBJ1-2 gives the whole variable domain KAGVTQTPRYLIKTRGQQVTLSCSPISGHRSVSWYQQTPGQGLQFLFEYFSETQRNKGNFPGRFSGRQFSNSRSEMNVSTLELGDSALYLCASSLVRDSSGYTFGSGTRLTVV.

The chain has TRBV7-9 and TRBJ1-2, with TRBD1 matching over 10 bases. Per the germline V gene, CDR1 is SEHNR and CDR2 is FQNEAQ (reference sequence). V was clipped by 10 bases and J by 4 bases; unmatched bases: 9. There are 14 residues in the CDR3. CDR3 residues: CAIPRQGALYGYTF. As DNA, the CDR3 is TGTGCCATTCCGCGACAGGGGGCTCTCTATGGCTACACCTTC.

This chain links TRBV7-3 with TRBJ2-2; 7 bases are a match to TRBD1. Germline V gene lookup returns CDR1 SGHTA and CDR2 FQGTGA. The CDR3 loop spans 16 amino acids. Trimming cost V 7 bases and J 7 bases; bases outside gene matches: 15. CDR3 coding DNA: TGTGCCAGCAACCTAGGGACAGACCCAATGAGCGGGGAGCTGTTTTTT. Its protein is CASNLGTDPMSGELFF.

The chain has TRBV27 and TRBJ2-1, with D unclear. V gave up 3 bases and J gave up 8 bases, with 5 bases separating them. The CDR3 sequence is 11 residues long. Looked up from germline, CDR1 is MNHEY and CDR2 is SMNVEV (reference sequence). CDR3 DNA sequence: TGTGCCAGCAGTTTTAATCATGAGCAGTTCTTC. It translates to CASSFNHEQFF.

Note on this clonotype: Sequence at one end of the junction differs from germline and may be a read error. The chain joins TRBV6-1 to TRBJ1-3, with 9 bases matching TRBD1. This CDR3 has 14 residues. Germline CDR1 reads MNHNS; CDR2 reads SASEGT. This chain's CDR3 is CASTRDRAGNTIHF. The CDR3 nucleotides are TGTGCCAGCACCCGGGACAGGGCTGGAAACACCATACATTTT.

The V call is TRBV5-1, the J call TRBJ2-5; TRBD2 matches at 8 bases. With V trimmed by 4 bases and J by 13 bases, 12 bases remained unmatched. The CDR3 is 13 amino acids. Germline V gene lookup returns CDR1 SGHRS and CDR2 YFSETQ. The CDR3 sequence: CASSLPTSGHPYF. DNA of the CDR3: TGCGCCAGCAGCCTGCCCACTAGCGGCCACCCGTACTTC. The complete variable domain, with remaining parts taken from reference TRBV5-1 and TRBJ2-5, reads KAGVTQTPRYLIKTRGQQVTLSCSPISGHRSVSWYQQTPGQGLQFLFEYFSETQRNKGNFPGRFSGRQFSNSRSEMNVSTLELGDSALYLCASSLPTSGHPYFGPGTRLLVL.